One sample yielded the 25 T cell receptor beta chains listed below, sequenced in a study of T cell responses to AZD1222 COVID-19 vaccine. This table comes from immunoSEQ multiplex PCR, and its TCRdb copy is limited to in-frame clones, with some not included. The sample includes over 150,000 clones, about nine tenths of them seen just once. This material consisted of peripheral blood, taken on day 0 of AZD1222 vaccination. Receptor source: an adult in good health.

V gene TRBV6-2 or TRBV6-3 combines with J gene TRBJ2-5, with 8 positions matching TRBD1. Germline V CDR1 and CDR2: MNHEY, SVGEGT. J gave up 0 bases and V 4 bases, and 4 bases lay outside the gene matches. The CDR3 is made up of 15 amino acids. The CDR3 here is CASSWQGANQETQYF. The CDR3 region has the DNA TGTGCCAGCAGTTGGCAGGGGGCAAACCAAGAGACCCAGTACTTC.

The chain carries TRBV5-6 and TRBJ2-5, with 9 bases matching TRBD1. From germline, CDR1 is SGHDT and CDR2 YYEEEE. The J segment lost 4 bases and the V segment lost 4 bases, leaving 5 bases of the junction unmatched. This CDR3 comprises 14 residues. CDR3 DNA: TGTGCCAGCAGCCCTTTGACAGGGGGAGAGACCCAGTACTTC. It specifies CASSPLTGGETQYF.

The gene calls are TRBV5-4 and TRBJ2-2, with 11 bases that match TRBD1. Germline CDR1 is SGHNT and CDR2 is YYREEE (reference sequence). With V trimmed by 6 bases and J by 1 base, 5 bases remained unmatched. The CDR3 is 16 amino acids. DNA for the CDR3: TGTGCCAGCAACCTTGGGACAGGGGGGAACACCGGGGAGCTGTTTTTT. It is translated as CASNLGTGGNTGELFF.

CDR3 region: CAEQGDYGYTF. The CDR3 DNA reads TGTGCCGAACAGGGGGACTATGGCTACACCTTC. V gene TRBV2 combines with J gene TRBJ1-2; 8 bases align to TRBD1. J was trimmed by 3 bases and V by 11 bases; bases with no gene match: 2. The germline CDR1 and CDR2 sequences are SNHLY and FYNNEI. This CDR3 contains 11 residues.

The chain carries TRBV11-2 and TRBJ1-3, with a possible D match to TRBD1 (5 bases). Germline loops: CDR1 SGHAT, CDR2 FQNNGV. Deletions cut 0 bases from V and 4 bases from J, with 10 bases between. This CDR3 is 15 amino acids long. This CDR3 reads CASSLEQVPGNTIYF. The CDR3 DNA reads as TGTGCCAGCAGCTTAGAACAGGTTCCCGGAAACACCATATATTTT.

The chain couples TRBV27 to TRBJ2-5, with a tentative D call TRBD2 (5 bases). Looked up from germline, CDR1 is MNHEY and CDR2 is SMNVEV (reference sequence). There are 13 residues in the CDR3. V shed 3 bases and J shed 7 bases, with 12 bases lying between them. CDR3: CASSLRGPGTQYF. DNA of the CDR3: TGTGCCAGCAGTTTGCGAGGGCCTGGGACCCAGTACTTC.

J is TRBJ2-5 and V is TRBV15; no firm D call. The CDR3 loop spans 15 amino acids. Trimming pared 0 bases from V and 4 bases from J, leaving 12 bases between. CDR1 and CDR2 (germline): LNHNV, YYDKDF (reference sequence). The CDR3 loop reads CATSRDLKGGETQYF. CDR3 sequence (DNA): TGTGCCACCAGCAGAGATCTAAAGGGTGGAGAGACCCAGTACTTC.

In this sample, this clone turned up once. The same CDR3 is also encoded by other DNA sequences in this sample. This chain connects TRBV7-3 to TRBJ2-5; D perhaps matches TRBD2 (5 bases). Germline V lookup: CDR1 SGHTA, CDR2 FQGTGA. The CDR3 sequence is 14 residues long. The ends were cut back, 5 bases at V and 3 bases at J, with 13 bases in the middle. CDR3 in amino acids: CASSPGSREETQYF. The CDR3 DNA reads TGTGCCAGCAGCCCGGGATCACGCGAAGAGACCCAGTACTTC.

The chain is built from TRBV6-5 and TRBJ2-5; TRBD1 might be the D (8 bases). Germline CDR1 is MNHEY and CDR2 is SVGAGI. V was trimmed by 9 bases and J by 3 bases, leaving 11 bases between them. The CDR3 loop spans 12 amino acids. The CDR3, as DNA: TGTGCCAGACAGGGGGGGGAAGAGACCCAGTACTTC. Residues: CARQGGEETQYF.

The V gene is TRBV29-1, the J gene TRBJ2-2; D unresolved. This CDR3 has 12 amino acids. Per germline, CDR1 SQVTM and CDR2 ANQGSEA. Trimming removed 2 bases at V and 8 bases at J, with 9 bases between. CDR3 in amino acids: CSVELRFGELFF. The CDR3 bases are TGCAGCGTTGAACTTCGCTTTGGGGAGCTGTTTTTT.

This chain links TRBV5-1 with TRBJ1-5; D is possibly TRBD1 (5 bases). The CDR3 is made up of 15 amino acids. Germline loops: CDR1 SGHRS, CDR2 YFSETQ. The V and J ends lost 0 bases and 3 bases respectively, with 10 bases between them. DNA of the CDR3: TGCGCCAGCAGCTTGGTGGGGGGAGACAATCAGCCCCAGCATTTT. Translated, it gives CASSLVGGDNQPQHF.

The chain links TRBV5-4 to TRBJ1-6, with a tentative D call TRBD1 (5 bases). This CDR3 is built from 15 residues. V shed 3 bases and J shed 9 bases, with 16 bases lying between them. The germline V gene has CDR1 SGHNT and CDR2 YYREEE (reference sequence). Here the CDR3 reads CASSSTARDGSPLHF. The CDR3, as DNA: TGTGCCAGCAGCTCAACTGCCAGGGACGGTTCACCCCTCCACTTT.

This chain joins TRBV5-5 and TRBJ1-6; possible D gene TRBD1, 5 bases. Germline CDR1 and CDR2: SGHKS and YYEKEE (reference sequence). The ends were cut back, 0 bases at V and 4 bases at J, with 5 bases in the middle. The CDR3 spans 14 residues. The CDR3 protein is CASSLDRYNSPLHF. In nucleotides, the CDR3 is TGTGCCAGCAGCTTGGACAGGTATAATTCACCCCTCCACTTT.

The genes are TRBV19 and TRBJ1-6; a possible D gene is TRBD1 (6 bases). This CDR3 has 14 residues. CDR1 is LNHDA, CDR2 SQIVND, per germline (reference sequence). V gave up 5 bases and J gave up 10 bases, with 15 bases separating them. The CDR3, as DNA: TGTGCCAGTAGTTCACAGGGAGTTGGATCACCCCTCCACTTT. Protein: CASSSQGVGSPLHF. Combining the CDR3 with reference TRBV19 and TRBJ1-6 gives the whole variable domain DGGITQSPKYLFRKEGQNVTLSCEQNLNHDAMYWYRQDPGQGLRLIYYSQIVNDFQKGDIAEGYSVSREKKESFPLTVTSAQKNPTAFYLCASSSQGVGSPLHFGNGTRLTVT.

The J gene is TRBJ1-3, the V gene TRBV9, with D maybe TRBD1 (5 bases). Trimming cost V 4 bases and J 0 bases, with 11 bases left between them. CDR1 is SGDLS, CDR2 YYNGEE, per germline. The CDR3 runs 15 residues. The CDR3 DNA reads as TGTGCCAGCAGCCCAGGGAGCGACTCTGGAAACACCATATATTTT. Its translation: CASSPGSDSGNTIYF.

In DNA form, the CDR3 reads TGTGCCAGCAGCCCACACAAGGGGGGGTCCTACGAGCAGTACTTC. Its translation: CASSPHKGGSYEQYF. The chain couples TRBV3-1 (or the pseudogene TRBV3-2) to TRBJ2-7; the D gene is possibly TRBD2 (7 bases). Germline V gene sequence: CDR1 LGHDT, CDR2 YNNKEL (reference sequence). This CDR3 region has 15 residues. Trimming pared 4 bases from V and 1 base from J, leaving 14 bases between.

This chain uses TRBV5-1 with TRBJ2-7; the D gene is possibly TRBD1 (6 bases). This CDR3 contains 15 residues. Deletions cut 0 bases from V and 5 bases from J, with 15 bases between. Germline V gene lookup returns CDR1 SGHRS and CDR2 YFSETQ. CDR3 coding DNA: TGCGCCAGCAGCTTGGAGTGGGGGCCGGGACACGAGCAGTACTTC. Its protein product is CASSLEWGPGHEQYF.

The chain employs TRBV3-1 (or the pseudogene TRBV3-2) and TRBJ1-2; D may be TRBD1 (5 bases). The V end lost 4 bases, the J end lost 5 bases, and 11 bases lay between the germline ends. This CDR3 is built from 13 residues. Looked up from germline, CDR1 is LGHDT and CDR2 is YNNKEL (reference sequence). CDR3 sequence: CASSPPGDYGYTF. CDR3 DNA sequence: TGTGCCAGCAGCCCGCCGGGGGATTATGGCTACACCTTC.

The chain links TRBV20-1 to TRBJ2-7; D gene uncertain. Between the trimmed V and J ends, which lost 6 bases and 6 bases, there was a span of 12 bases. The germline CDR1 and CDR2 sequences are DFQATT and SNEGSKA (reference sequence). The CDR3 runs to 11 residues. In DNA form, the CDR3 reads TGCAGTGCCGGCGGCGCGCGCGAGCAGTACTTC. As protein: CSAGGAREQYF.

The chain joins TRBV4-1 to TRBJ2-2; D may be TRBD1 (6 bases). The CDR3 sequence is 17 residues long. CDR1 MGHRA and CDR2 YSYEKL come from the germline V gene. Trimming pared 0 bases from V and 1 base from J, leaving 12 bases between. CDR3 loop: CASSQDPGRGNTGELFF. As DNA, the CDR3 is TGCGCCAGCAGCCAAGATCCAGGCAGGGGGAACACCGGGGAGCTGTTTTTT.

V and J are TRBV5-1 and TRBJ1-2; 7 positions match TRBD1. This CDR3 is built from 14 residues. Germline loops: CDR1 SGHRS, CDR2 YFSETQ. Unmatched junction bases numbered 3, after V lost 4 bases and J lost 0 bases. The CDR3 DNA sequence: TGCGCCAGCAGCCCCGGACAGGCTAACTATGGCTACACCTTC. Amino acid sequence: CASSPGQANYGYTF.

A few counts support this clone. The rearrangement links TRBV19 to TRBJ1-2; no clear D gene. Germline CDR1 reads LNHDA; CDR2 reads SQIVND (reference sequence). Trimming shortened V by 6 bases and J by 1 base, and 6 bases separated the two germline ends. CDR3 size: 12 residues. CDR3 sequence: CASRGHNYGYTF. Written as DNA, the CDR3 is TGTGCCAGTAGAGGTCATAACTATGGCTACACCTTC.

The chain employs TRBV7-2 and TRBJ2-7; D unclear. The ends were cut back, 5 bases at V and 4 bases at J, with 9 bases in the middle. Germline V CDR1 and CDR2: SGHTA, FQGNSA. The CDR3 spans 12 residues. CDR3 sequence: CASSPNWYEQYF. The CDR3 DNA reads as TGTGCCAGCAGCCCAAATTGGTACGAGCAGTACTTC.

This rearrangement joins TRBV5-6 to TRBJ2-3; 16 nucleotides line up with TRBD2. The CDR3 is made up of 17 amino acids. The junction had 3 bases not matched to a gene; V was cut back by 3 bases and J by 2 bases. Germline CDR1 SGHDT, CDR2 YYEEEE. CDR3 residues: CASSSGTSGGATDTQYF. As DNA, the CDR3 is TGTGCCAGCAGCTCCGGGACTAGCGGGGGGGCCACAGATACGCAGTATTTT.

This rearrangement joins TRBV5-4 to TRBJ2-5; TRBD1 aligns across 11 bases. This CDR3 spans 16 amino acids. Germline assignment: CDR1 SGHNT and CDR2 YYREEE (reference sequence). V lost 0 bases, J lost 0 bases, and 1 base stayed unmatched. CDR3 amino acids: CASSLGDRGYQETQYF. For the CDR3, the DNA is TGTGCCAGCAGCTTGGGGGACAGGGGGTACCAAGAGACCCAGTACTTC. Variable domain in full (rest from reference TRBV5-4 and TRBJ2-5): ETGVTQSPTHLIKTRGQQVTLRCSSQSGHNTVSWYQQALGQGPQFIFQYYREEENGRGNFPPRFSGLQFPNYSSELNVNALELDDSALYLCASSLGDRGYQETQYFGPGTRLLVL.